The 11 T cell receptor beta chains below come from one sample, sequenced in a study of CXCR3-negative and CXCR3-positive naive CD8 T cells. UMI-labeled 5' RACE yielded the TRB cDNA libraries. After re-calling the 5' RACE reads, TCRdb lists one entry per CDR3 protein, DNA absent. The sample includes 40,000 to 50,000 distinct CDR3 sequences. The specimen was naive CXCR3- CD8+ T cells from blood. Subset specified: CD45RO-CCR7+CD27+CD95- naive CD8+ T cells lacking CXCR3 (TNR3-). Receptor source: a human donor in good health. Some clones in this sample may be carry-over from other donors' samples.

V is TRBV7-6 and J is TRBJ2-5; TCRdb's D call of TRBD1 is untestable without DNA. From germline, CDR1 is SGHVS and CDR2 FNYEAQ. This CDR3 contains 15 residues. The CDR3 here is CASSLTRVAGETQYF.

The rearrangement links TRBV11-2 to TRBJ2-7; TCRdb returns TRBD2, unconfirmable since there is no DNA. CDR3 length equals 12 residues. The germline gives CDR1 SGHAT, CDR2 FQNNGV. The CDR3 is CASRATSHEQYF.

The chain recombines TRBV9 with TRBJ1-3; lacking DNA, the TRBD1 call made by TCRdb goes unchecked. CDR1 is SGDLS, CDR2 YYNGEE, per germline. The CDR3 spans 19 residues. The CDR3 spells CASSVPRQSSASGGNTIYF.

CDR3 in amino acids: CASSQGRVYGYNEQFF. J is TRBJ2-1 and V is TRBV14; TCRdb indicates TRBD1, and absent DNA this call remains unverified. CDR1 SGHDN and CDR2 FVKESK come from the germline V gene. The CDR3 sequence is 16 residues long.

This chain connects TRBV28 to TRBJ2-1; absent DNA, TCRdb's TRBD1 call cannot be checked. The germline V gene encodes CDR1 MDHEN and CDR2 SYDVKM. The CDR3 has 15 amino acids. This CDR3 reads CASSSTGGGWDEQFF.

The V and J genes are TRBV29-1 and TRBJ2-7; with no DNA, the TCRdb D assignment of TRBD2 cannot be verified. Per the germline V gene, CDR1 is SQVTM and CDR2 is ANQGSEA. The CDR3 is 12 amino acids. The chain's CDR3 is CSVGGRSYEQYF.

V usage is TRBV4-1 and J usage is TRBJ1-1. Germline V CDR1 and CDR2: MGHRA, YSYEKL. This CDR3 contains 16 residues. The CDR3 spells CASSPTEVDLNTEAFF.

The chain uses TRBV12-3 or TRBV12-4 and TRBJ1-5; TCRdb's assignment of TRBD1 cannot be checked, as there is no DNA. This CDR3 spans 12 amino acids. The CDR3 region is CASSSGTQPQHF.

The V gene is TRBV6-6, the J gene TRBJ2-6. CDR1 and CDR2 from the germline V gene are MNHNY and SVGAGI (reference sequence). CDR3 size: 15 residues. This CDR3 is CASSYDSTGANVLTF.

The chain carries TRBV7-6 and TRBJ1-1. CDR3 length: 15 residues. CDR1 and CDR2 (germline): SGHVS, FNYEAQ. The CDR3 sequence: CASSLEVAEVTEAFF.

V and J are TRBV2 and TRBJ1-2; the TCRdb call, TRBD1, lacks DNA for checking. Germline-derived CDR1 and CDR2 are SNHLY and FYNNEI. The CDR3 has 13 residues. The CDR3 spells CASSEGQIYGYTF.